This T cell receptor (beta chain) derives from a study of brain T cells in children with intractable seizures. Study outcomes and limitations: Absence of clones before surgery may stem from lower sequencing depth. Only CDR3 sequence similarity suggested viral specificity, without known HCMV serostatus.

Stated time point: blood from clinic visit 5 months post-surgery; TSC patient then seizure free. Only cases whose brain tissue showed the highest T cell transcript signatures were sequenced. Notes on this clone: Its antigen remains unknown.

The method was immunoSEQ multiplex PCR; TCRdb's version includes in-frame clones alone and lacks a portion of them. The table lists about 340,000 clones, 93% of them singletons. This material consisted of peripheral blood, taken less than 6 months after surgery. The clonotype comes from a boy in the first two years of life with tuberous sclerosis and intractable seizures.

The CDR3 here is CASSYSLLWDGNYGYTF. CDR3 DNA: TGTGCCAGCAGTTACTCGTTATTATGGGACGGAAACTATGGCTACACCTTC. This chain links TRBV6-2 or TRBV6-3 with TRBJ1-2, with D possibly being TRBD1 (5 bases). In germline, CDR1 is MNHEY, CDR2 SVGEGT. V gave up 0 bases and J gave up 2 bases, with 16 bases separating them. The CDR3 totals 17 residues.